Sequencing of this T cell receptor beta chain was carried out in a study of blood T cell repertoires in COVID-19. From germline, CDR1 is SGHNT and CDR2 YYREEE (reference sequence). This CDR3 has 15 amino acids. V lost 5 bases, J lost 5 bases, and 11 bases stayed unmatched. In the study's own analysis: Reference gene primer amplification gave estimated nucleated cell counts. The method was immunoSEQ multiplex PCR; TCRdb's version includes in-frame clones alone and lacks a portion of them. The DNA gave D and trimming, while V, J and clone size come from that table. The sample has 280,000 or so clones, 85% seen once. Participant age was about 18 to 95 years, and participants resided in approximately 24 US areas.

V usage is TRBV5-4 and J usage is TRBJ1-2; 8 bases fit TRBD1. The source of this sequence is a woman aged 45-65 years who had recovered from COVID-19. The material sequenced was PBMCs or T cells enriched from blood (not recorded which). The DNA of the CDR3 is TGTGCCAGCAGTATGAACAGGGGGAGTGGGTATGGCTACACCTTC. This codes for CASSMNRGSGYGYTF.